The 5 T cell receptor beta chains presented below share a single source sample, sequenced in a study of vaccination and CD4 T cells after COVID-19. The treatment denotes: roughly 10-day PBMC culture with coronavirus spike peptide pools or control peptides (ViraFEST assay). With the Oncomine TCR Beta short-read assay, DNA from cultured CD4+ T cells was sequenced. TCRdb recomputed calls from the PCR reads with MiXCR, one row per CDR3 protein. The sample records around 25,000 distinct CDR3 sequences, around 54% being singletons. What these receptors recognize is not known. Sequenced input: CD4+ T cells from blood, cultured in vitro. The receptors were sampled from a human donor who had recovered from COVID-19.

V is TRBV6-1 and J is TRBJ2-1; TRBD2 is a possible D gene (6 bases). This CDR3 has 12 amino acids. Trimming stripped 6 bases from V and 7 bases from J, with 10 bases between. Germline V gene data show CDR1 as MNHNS and CDR2 as SASEGT. The CDR3 bases are TGTGCCAGCAGCCAGGCGGGGAATGAGCAGTTCTTC. This encodes CASSQAGNEQFF.

This clonotype was seen only a few times. J is TRBJ1-1 and V is TRBV7-8; TRBD1 aligns across 7 bases. This CDR3 comprises 17 residues. V was pared by 4 bases and J by 4 bases, with 15 bases of the junction left unmatched. Germline V gene lookup returns CDR1 SGHVS and CDR2 FQNEAQ. This CDR3 is CASSSRSRGQLGTEAFF. In DNA, the CDR3 is TGTGCCAGCAGCTCCCGCAGTCGGGGACAGTTAGGCACTGAAGCTTTCTTT.

V is TRBV20-1 and J is TRBJ1-4; D is unclear. The V end was cut by 3 bases, the J end by 3 bases, with 5 bases between. Per the germline V gene, CDR1 is DFQATT and CDR2 is SNEGSKA (reference sequence). The CDR3 contains 12 residues. In nucleotides, the CDR3 is TGCAGTGCTAGCCAAGCTAATGAAAAACTGTTTTTT. It is translated as CSASQANEKLFF.

The V call is TRBV11-2, the J call TRBJ2-7, with TRBD2 matching 7 bases. CDR1 and CDR2 (germline): SGHAT, FQNNGV. Trimming took 3 bases from V and 2 from J; bases not matched to a gene: 7. This CDR3 is built from 15 residues. The CDR3 region is CASSLGGGATYEQYF. The CDR3 DNA is TGTGCCAGCAGCTTGGGGGGAGGGGCTACCTACGAGCAGTACTTC.

DNA for the CDR3: TGTGCCAGCTCCGGGGGAGCGGGAGGGGAGGTTGAGCAGTTCTTC. Its protein product is CASSGGAGGEVEQFF. The chain uses TRBV19 and TRBJ2-1; TRBD2 matches at 10 bases. The trim removed 9 bases at V and 9 bases at J, leaving 14 bases unmatched. The V gene's germline CDR1 is LNHDA and CDR2 SQIVND (reference sequence). The CDR3 contains 15 residues.